A single sample is the source of the 2 T cell receptor beta chains below, sequenced in a study of breast tumors, draining lymph nodes, adjacent tissues. Breast cancer patients provided tissue from their axillary draining lymph nodes. TCRdb itself ran the multiplex PCR reads through MiXCR, one entry per CDR3 protein. The sample shows approximately 130,000 distinct CDR3 sequences, 21% of them seen only once. Sequenced material: axillary lymph node tissue. The receptors originated from a female donor with breast cancer. Some clones in this sample may be carry-over from other donors' samples.

About this clonotype itself: A read error is possible here, since a much larger clone lies one base away. V usage is TRBV24-1 and J usage is TRBJ1-2, with a weak D call TRBD1 (5 bases). Germline-derived CDR1 and CDR2 are KGHDR and SFDVKD. Trimming stripped 12 bases from V and 4 bases from J, with 17 bases between. This CDR3 is 13 amino acids long. CDR3 DNA: TGTGCCGCCTCCGCGGGGGATCCCTATGGCTACACCTTC. Translating it yields CAASAGDPYGYTF.

The J gene is TRBJ2-6, the V gene TRBV5-1; 7 positions agree with TRBD2. V trimming: 5 bases; J trimming: 4 bases; junction bases outside the gene matches: 6. Germline V gene sequence: CDR1 SGHRS, CDR2 YFSETQ. The CDR3 contains 15 residues. CDR3 sequence: CASSMGGNGANVLTF. As DNA, the CDR3 is TGCGCCAGCAGTATGGGGGGGAACGGGGCCAACGTCCTGACTTTC.